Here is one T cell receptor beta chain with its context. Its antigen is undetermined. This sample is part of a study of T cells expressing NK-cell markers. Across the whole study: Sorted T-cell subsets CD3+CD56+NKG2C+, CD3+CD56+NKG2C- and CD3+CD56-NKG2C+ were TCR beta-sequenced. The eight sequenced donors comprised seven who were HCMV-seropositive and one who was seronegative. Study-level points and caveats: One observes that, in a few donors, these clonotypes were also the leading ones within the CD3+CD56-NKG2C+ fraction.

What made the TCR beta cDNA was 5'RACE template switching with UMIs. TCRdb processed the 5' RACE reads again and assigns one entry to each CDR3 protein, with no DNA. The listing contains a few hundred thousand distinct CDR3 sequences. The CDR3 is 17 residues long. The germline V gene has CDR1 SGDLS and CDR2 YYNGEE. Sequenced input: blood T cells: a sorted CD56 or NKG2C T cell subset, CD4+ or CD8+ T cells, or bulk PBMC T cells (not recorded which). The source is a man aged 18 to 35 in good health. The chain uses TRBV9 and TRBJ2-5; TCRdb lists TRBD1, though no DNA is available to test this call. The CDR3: CASSPLEGWRGQETQYF.